The 31 T cell receptor beta chains listed next were all sequenced from one sample in a study of shared clonotypes between healthy human individuals. Sequenced by immunoSEQ multiplex PCR; TCRdb stores in-frame clones only, minus some. The data show about 700,000 clones, 92% seen once. Only CD45RO-negative cells positively selected for CCR7 counted as naive CD8 cells, so terminally differentiated effector memory CD45RA+ cells were excluded. Sequencing was done on a sample of naive CD8+ T cells sorted from blood. The receptors derive from a man aged 25 to 40 in good health.

This sequence joins TRBV28 and TRBJ2-7, with D unclear. V lost 4 bases and J 6 bases, leaving 10 bases between the germline ends. Germline-derived CDR1 and CDR2 are MDHEN and SYDVKM. The CDR3 has 12 amino acids. The CDR3 sequence: CASSWGGVEQYF. The DNA of the CDR3 is TGTGCCAGCAGTTGGGGTGGTGTCGAGCAGTACTTC.

This chain links TRBV7-2 with TRBJ1-1; perhaps TRBD1 as D (6 bases). The ends were cut back, 2 bases at V and 4 bases at J, with 8 bases in the middle. Germline-derived CDR1 and CDR2 are SGHTA and FQGNSA. The CDR3 consists of 13 residues. CDR3: CASSLRGFTEAFF. CDR3 in DNA: TGTGCCAGCAGCTTAAGGGGGTTCACTGAAGCTTTCTTT. Variable domain in full (rest from reference TRBV7-2 and TRBJ1-1): GAGVSQSPSNKVTEKGKDVELRCDPISGHTALYWYRQSLGQGLEFLIYFQGNSAPDKSGLPSDRFSAERTGGSVSTLTIQRTQQEDSAVYLCASSLRGFTEAFFGQGTRLTVV.

CDR3 DNA sequence: TGTGCCAGCAGTATCATGACAGGTACGAATGAGCAGTTCTTC. Protein product: CASSIMTGTNEQFF. The chain carries TRBV6-5 and TRBJ2-1, with D possibly being TRBD1 (6 bases). Germline V CDR1 and CDR2: MNHEY, SVGAGI. This CDR3 contains 14 residues. The V end lost 5 bases, the J end lost 7 bases, and 15 bases lay between the germline ends.

The chain has TRBV7-6 and TRBJ2-1; the match to TRBD1 covers 10 bases. Germline assignment: CDR1 SGHVS and CDR2 FNYEAQ. The CDR3 length is 16 residues. Trimming removed 5 bases from V and 3 bases from J; junction bases left unmatched: 7. CDR3: CASSPLGTGDYNEQFF. CDR3 bases: TGTGCCAGCAGCCCCCTCGGGACAGGGGACTACAATGAGCAGTTCTTC.

The chain combines TRBV29-1 with TRBJ2-1; D is unclear. The CDR3 loop spans 11 amino acids. The V end lost 7 bases, the J end lost 10 bases, and 14 bases lay between the germline ends. Germline values: CDR1 SQVTM, CDR2 ANQGSEA. In DNA form, the CDR3 reads TGCAGCGAACGAAGCGCTACCGAGCAGTTCTTC. Translation gives CSERSATEQFF.

The V gene is TRBV9, the J gene TRBJ2-5, with TRBD2 matching over 11 bases. This CDR3 contains 13 residues. Germline V lookup: CDR1 SGDLS, CDR2 YYNGEE. Trimming took 4 bases from V and 7 from J; bases not matched to a gene: 3. CDR3 protein: CASSMGTSGTQYF. In DNA form, the CDR3 reads TGTGCCAGCAGCATGGGGACTAGCGGGACCCAGTACTTC.

V gene TRBV11-2 combines with J gene TRBJ2-7; 8 bases agree with TRBD2. CDR3 length: 16 residues. V dropped 4 bases and J dropped 2; count of bases not matched to a gene: 10. The V gene's germline CDR1 is SGHAT and CDR2 FQNNGV. Here the CDR3 reads CASSSRFSGITYEQYF. In DNA form, the CDR3 reads TGTGCCAGCAGCTCCCGATTTAGCGGGATCACCTACGAGCAGTACTTC.

As regards this clone: Other DNA sequences from this sample encode an identical CDR3 as well. This chain connects TRBV27 to TRBJ2-3; D not resolved. Germline loops: CDR1 MNHEY, CDR2 SMNVEV (reference sequence). The CDR3 contains 12 residues. The ends were cut back, 5 bases at V and 0 bases at J, with 3 bases in the middle. This CDR3 is CASSRSTDTQYF. The CDR3 DNA sequence: TGTGCCAGCAGTAGGAGCACAGATACGCAGTATTTT.

The genes are TRBV5-1 and TRBJ1-5; weak D call: TRBD1 (6 bases). The CDR3 has 17 residues. Trimming took 4 bases from V and 0 from J, leaving 17 bases between them. Germline values: CDR1 SGHRS, CDR2 YFSETQ. This CDR3 is CASSLRTELYSNQPQHF. In DNA, the CDR3 is TGCGCCAGCAGCCTCCGGACAGAGCTTTATAGCAATCAGCCCCAGCATTTT.

In its sample, this clone was seen a few times. V usage is TRBV5-1 and J usage is TRBJ2-7; no clear D. Germline assignment: CDR1 SGHRS and CDR2 YFSETQ. The V end was cut by 0 bases, the J end by 6 bases, with 10 bases between. This CDR3 contains 13 residues. In nucleotides, the CDR3 is TGCGCCAGCAGCTTGGATGTTGCTGCCGAGCAGTACTTC. Amino acid sequence: CASSLDVAAEQYF.

V is TRBV4-1 and J is TRBJ2-1; 10 nucleotides agree with TRBD1. V gave up 1 base and J gave up 5 bases; unmatched junction bases: 5. The germline V gene has CDR1 MGHRA and CDR2 YSYEKL. This CDR3 has 16 amino acids. The CDR3 region has the DNA TGCGCCAGCAGCCAAGTTATAGGACAGGGGGACAATGAGCAGTTCTTC. As protein: CASSQVIGQGDNEQFF.

In regard to this clone: At the DNA level, this CDR3 is encoded by other sequences in the same sample as well. The chain is built from TRBV27 and TRBJ2-3, with TRBD1 identical over 9 bases. Germline CDR1 and CDR2: MNHEY and SMNVEV (reference sequence). The CDR3 runs to 15 residues. The DNA of the CDR3 is TGTGCATCCAAGCCTAGGGACAGGGTCACAGATACGCAGTATTTT. Translation gives CASKPRDRVTDTQYF.

In its sample, this clone was seen once. V and J are TRBV9 and TRBJ2-7, with D unclear. Per germline, CDR1 SGDLS and CDR2 YYNGEE. This CDR3 has 15 residues. The V end was cut by 0 bases, the J end by 0 bases, with 10 bases between. The CDR3, as DNA: TGTGCCAGCAGCGTAGGGGCAGCGAGCTCCTACGAGCAGTACTTC. It translates to CASSVGAASSYEQYF.

This clone has a single count. This rearrangement joins TRBV27 to TRBJ1-5; D ambiguous. The CDR3 runs to 12 residues. The ends were cut back, 6 bases at V and 5 bases at J, with 8 bases in the middle. Germline V gives CDR1 MNHEY, CDR2 SMNVEV (reference sequence). CDR3 nucleotide sequence: TGTGCCAGCAGGACGGTGGATCAGCCCCAGCATTTT. As protein: CASRTVDQPQHF.

The rearrangement joins TRBV19 to TRBJ1-4, with D unclear. CDR1 is LNHDA, CDR2 SQIVND, per germline (reference sequence). The CDR3 spans 16 residues. With 7 bases removed from V and 8 bases from J, the gap between germline ends came to 23 bases. Here the CDR3 DNA reads TGTGCCAGTACCAATTCGGAGGCAGGTCCGGCGGAAAAACTGTTTTTT. Translating gives CASTNSEAGPAEKLFF.

V and J are TRBV6-4 and TRBJ2-1; D might be TRBD2 (5 bases). V lost 2 bases and J 1 base, leaving 9 bases between the germline ends. The length of the CDR3 is 15 residues. Germline-derived CDR1 and CDR2 are MRHNA and SNTAGT. The CDR3: CASSDGGSSYNEQFF. The CDR3, as DNA: TGTGCCAGCAGTGACGGCGGGTCTTCCTACAATGAGCAGTTCTTC.

This clone has a single count. The chain is built from TRBV27 and TRBJ1-2; possible D gene TRBD1, 5 bases. The CDR3 loop spans 14 amino acids. The germline gives CDR1 MNHEY, CDR2 SMNVEV (reference sequence). V lost 3 bases, J lost 2 bases, and 10 bases lay in between. This CDR3 reads CASSLGRENYGYTF. CDR3 bases: TGTGCCAGCAGTTTGGGACGGGAGAACTATGGCTACACCTTC.

The J gene is TRBJ2-1, the V gene TRBV5-6, with 7 bases lining up with TRBD1. Per the germline V gene, CDR1 is SGHDT and CDR2 is YYEEEE. The CDR3 is 17 amino acids. V lost 0 bases to trimming and J lost 3 bases; unmatched junction nucleotides: 9. CDR3 sequence: CASSLAYRGLGYNEQFF. In DNA, the CDR3 is TGTGCCAGCAGCTTGGCCTACAGGGGCTTAGGCTACAATGAGCAGTTCTTC.

The count of this clone is one. The sample holds other DNA sequences that translate to the same CDR3. The genes are TRBV6-4 and TRBJ2-1; TRBD2 is a possible D gene (5 bases). With 1 base removed from V and 2 bases from J, the gap between germline ends came to 9 bases. The CDR3 is 15 residues long. Germline V CDR1 and CDR2: MRHNA, SNTAGT. The CDR3 DNA is TGTGCCAGCAGTGACTTCGCGGGCCCCTACAATGAGCAGTTCTTC. It yields the protein CASSDFAGPYNEQFF.

V and J are TRBV29-1 and TRBJ2-1; TRBD2 is a possible D gene (7 bases). The CDR3 has 14 residues. Germline V gene lookup returns CDR1 SQVTM and CDR2 ANQGSEA. The V gene lost 5 bases and the J gene lost 1 base, with 12 bases spanning the gap. The CDR3 is CSVWGGQSYNEQFF. In DNA form, the CDR3 reads TGCAGCGTTTGGGGGGGACAATCCTACAATGAGCAGTTCTTC.

The rearrangement uses TRBV4-3 and TRBJ1-5; D is perhaps TRBD1 (5 bases). Trimming took off 4 bases at V and 7 bases at J, with 17 bases between the two ends. This CDR3 region has 15 residues. CDR1 is LGHNA and CDR2 is YSLEER in the germline V gene. This CDR3 reads CASSPDWQGGQPQHF. CDR3 in DNA: TGCGCCAGCAGCCCAGATTGGCAGGGAGGACAGCCCCAGCATTTT.

The rearrangement uses TRBV5-4 and TRBJ2-1, with 8 bases lining up with TRBD2. V shed 0 bases and J 5 bases; nucleotides not matched to a gene: 10. The CDR3 sequence is 17 residues long. Germline CDR1 reads SGHNT; CDR2 reads YYREEE (reference sequence). CDR3 protein: CASSLVGAGAVHNEQFF. The CDR3 DNA reads as TGTGCCAGCAGCTTGGTGGGAGCGGGAGCGGTACACAATGAGCAGTTCTTC.

This chain joins TRBV7-9 and TRBJ2-1, with D possibly being TRBD1 (6 bases). Germline CDR1 reads SEHNR; CDR2 reads FQNEAQ (reference sequence). Trimming pared 5 bases from V and 9 bases from J, leaving 11 bases between. The CDR3 runs 12 residues. The CDR3 region is CASSAQGVEQFF. The CDR3 bases are TGTGCCAGCAGCGCACAGGGAGTTGAGCAGTTCTTC.

The chain is built from TRBV28 and TRBJ2-1, with 9 bases matching TRBD2. J was trimmed by 4 bases and V by 3 bases; bases with no gene match: 7. Germline CDR1 reads MDHEN; CDR2 reads SYDVKM. CDR3 length equals 16 residues. CDR3 loop: CASSLGREGRYNEQFF. The CDR3 DNA follows: TGTGCCAGCAGTTTGGGGCGGGAGGGCCGATACAATGAGCAGTTCTTC. Full variable domain (remainder filled in from reference TRBV28 and TRBJ2-1): DVKVTQSSRYLVKRTGEKVFLECVQDMDHENMFWYRQDPGLGLRLIYFSYDVKMKEKGDIPEGYSVSREKKERFSLILESASTNQTSMYLCASSLGREGRYNEQFFGPGTRLTVL.

CDR3 sequence (DNA): TGCGCCAGCAGCTCCCGCGCAACCCTGAACAATGAGCAGTTCTTC. Its translation is CASSSRATLNNEQFF. The chain is built from TRBV4-1 and TRBJ2-1, with D hard to call. Per the germline V gene, CDR1 is MGHRA and CDR2 is YSYEKL. Trimming took off 5 bases at V and 5 bases at J, with 16 bases between the two ends. This CDR3 contains 15 residues.

V gene TRBV7-6 combines with J gene TRBJ2-1; 16 nucleotides match TRBD2. Trimming took 5 bases from V and 7 from J; bases not matched to a gene: 2. Germline V gene data show CDR1 as SGHVS and CDR2 as FNYEAQ. This CDR3 has 15 residues. The CDR3 protein is CASSRGLAGGNEQFF. The CDR3 region has the DNA TGTGCCAGCAGCCGGGGACTAGCGGGAGGGAATGAGCAGTTCTTC.

Only one count was recorded for this clone. This chain joins TRBV18 and TRBJ2-7; tentatively, D is TRBD2 (5 bases). The CDR3 extends over 15 amino acids. Looked up from germline, CDR1 is KGHSH and CDR2 is LQKENI. The V gene lost 0 bases and the J gene lost 7 bases, with 16 bases spanning the gap. In DNA form, the CDR3 reads TGTGCCAGCTCACCACCGAGTCCGGGGATTCGAGAGCAGTACTTC. Amino acids: CASSPPSPGIREQYF.

This clone was observed many times. The rearrangement joins TRBV28 to TRBJ2-1, with TRBD2 identical over 14 bases. CDR1 and CDR2 (germline): MDHEN, SYDVKM. This CDR3 is built from 14 residues. V shed 8 bases, J shed 5 bases, and the junction held 2 bases outside the gene matches. Here the CDR3 reads CASSGLAGDNEQFF. CDR3 sequence (DNA): TGTGCCAGCTCGGGACTAGCGGGAGACAATGAGCAGTTCTTC. Combining the CDR3 with reference TRBV28 and TRBJ2-1 gives the whole variable domain DVKVTQSSRYLVKRTGEKVFLECVQDMDHENMFWYRQDPGLGLRLIYFSYDVKMKEKGDIPEGYSVSREKKERFSLILESASTNQTSMYLCASSGLAGDNEQFFGPGTRLTVL.

As concerns this clone: A junction end diverges from the germline sequence, so it may reflect a read error. CDR3 nucleotide sequence: TGCGCCAGCAGCCAAGGAGTGTACAATGAGCAGTTCTTC. It specifies CASSQGVYNEQFF. The rearrangement uses TRBV7-9 and TRBJ2-1; no firm D call. CDR1 is SEHNR and CDR2 is FQNEAQ in the germline V gene (reference sequence). The CDR3 sequence is 13 residues long.

The V and J genes are TRBV11-1 and TRBJ2-1; 7 positions match TRBD2. This CDR3 has 17 residues. The ends lost 5 bases at V and 7 bases at J; junction bases unmatched: 17. CDR1 and CDR2 from the germline V gene are SGHAT and FQDESV (reference sequence). In DNA form, the CDR3 reads TGTGCCAGCAGCCCTAGAGGAACCTGGCTAGCGGAGAATGAGCAGTTCTTC. Amino acid sequence: CASSPRGTWLAENEQFF.

The V gene is TRBV4-1, the J gene TRBJ2-7; weak D call: TRBD2 (5 bases). Trimming stripped 1 base from V and 2 bases from J, with 18 bases between. This CDR3 comprises 17 residues. Germline CDR1 and CDR2: MGHRA and YSYEKL. The CDR3 bases are TGCGCCAGCAGCCAAGGTGTGTTTGAGGCGGGCACCTACGAGCAGTACTTC. Translation: CASSQGVFEAGTYEQYF.